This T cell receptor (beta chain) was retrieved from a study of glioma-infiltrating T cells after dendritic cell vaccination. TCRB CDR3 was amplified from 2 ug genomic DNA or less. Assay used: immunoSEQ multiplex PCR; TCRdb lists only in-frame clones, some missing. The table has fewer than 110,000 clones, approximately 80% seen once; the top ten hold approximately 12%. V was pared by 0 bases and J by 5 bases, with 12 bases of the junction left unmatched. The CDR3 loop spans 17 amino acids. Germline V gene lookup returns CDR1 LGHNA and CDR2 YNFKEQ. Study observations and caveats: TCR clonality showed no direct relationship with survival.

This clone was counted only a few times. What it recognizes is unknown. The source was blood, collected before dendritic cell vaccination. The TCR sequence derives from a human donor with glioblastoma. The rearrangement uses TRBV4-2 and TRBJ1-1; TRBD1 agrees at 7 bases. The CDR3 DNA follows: TGTGCCAGCAGCCAAGAAGCTCGACAGGGTCAGGGAACTGAAGCTTTCTTT. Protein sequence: CASSQEARQGQGTEAFF.